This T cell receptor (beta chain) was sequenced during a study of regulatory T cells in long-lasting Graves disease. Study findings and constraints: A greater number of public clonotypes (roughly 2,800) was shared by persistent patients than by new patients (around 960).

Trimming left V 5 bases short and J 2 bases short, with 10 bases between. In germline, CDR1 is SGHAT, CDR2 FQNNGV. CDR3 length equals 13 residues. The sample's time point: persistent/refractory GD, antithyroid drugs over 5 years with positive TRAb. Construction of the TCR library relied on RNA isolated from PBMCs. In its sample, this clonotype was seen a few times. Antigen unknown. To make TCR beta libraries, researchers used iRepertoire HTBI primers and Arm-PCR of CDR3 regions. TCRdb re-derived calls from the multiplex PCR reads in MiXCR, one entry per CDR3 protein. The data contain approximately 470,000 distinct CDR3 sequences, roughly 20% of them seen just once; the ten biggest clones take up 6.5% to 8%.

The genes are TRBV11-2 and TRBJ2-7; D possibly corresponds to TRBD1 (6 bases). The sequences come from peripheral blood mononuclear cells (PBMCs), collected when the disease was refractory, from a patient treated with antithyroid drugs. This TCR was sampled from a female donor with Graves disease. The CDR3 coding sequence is TGTGCCAGCAGCGCGACAGGTCCCTACGAGCAGTACTTC. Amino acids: CASSATGPYEQYF.